The text below deals with one TCR beta chain. Its target is unknown. Only CD45RO-negative cells positively selected for CCR7 counted as naive CD8 cells, so terminally differentiated effector memory CD45RA+ cells were excluded. V lost 6 bases and J 2 bases, leaving 18 bases between the germline ends. CDR1 is SGHRS, CDR2 YFSETQ, per germline. The CDR3 has 15 amino acids. This sample stems from a study of shared clonotypes between healthy human individuals. Deep-level assay runs were performed. Profiling relied on immunoSEQ multiplex PCR, and the TCRdb table lists in-frame clones only, not all of them. The repertoire includes about 820,000 clones, more than 85% of them detected once, and around 24% sits in the top ten. Study-wide results and caveats: Across subsets, estimated richness was generally greater for naive than for memory populations.

The clonotype originates from a man aged 25-45 years in good health. The chain employs TRBV5-1 and TRBJ2-7; D could derive from TRBD1 or TRBD2 (6 bases each). The specimen was naive CD8+ T cells sorted from blood. The CDR3 region is CASTPRPGAPYEQYF. CDR3 bases: TGCGCCAGCACCCCGAGGCCGGGGGCACCCTACGAGCAGTACTTC.